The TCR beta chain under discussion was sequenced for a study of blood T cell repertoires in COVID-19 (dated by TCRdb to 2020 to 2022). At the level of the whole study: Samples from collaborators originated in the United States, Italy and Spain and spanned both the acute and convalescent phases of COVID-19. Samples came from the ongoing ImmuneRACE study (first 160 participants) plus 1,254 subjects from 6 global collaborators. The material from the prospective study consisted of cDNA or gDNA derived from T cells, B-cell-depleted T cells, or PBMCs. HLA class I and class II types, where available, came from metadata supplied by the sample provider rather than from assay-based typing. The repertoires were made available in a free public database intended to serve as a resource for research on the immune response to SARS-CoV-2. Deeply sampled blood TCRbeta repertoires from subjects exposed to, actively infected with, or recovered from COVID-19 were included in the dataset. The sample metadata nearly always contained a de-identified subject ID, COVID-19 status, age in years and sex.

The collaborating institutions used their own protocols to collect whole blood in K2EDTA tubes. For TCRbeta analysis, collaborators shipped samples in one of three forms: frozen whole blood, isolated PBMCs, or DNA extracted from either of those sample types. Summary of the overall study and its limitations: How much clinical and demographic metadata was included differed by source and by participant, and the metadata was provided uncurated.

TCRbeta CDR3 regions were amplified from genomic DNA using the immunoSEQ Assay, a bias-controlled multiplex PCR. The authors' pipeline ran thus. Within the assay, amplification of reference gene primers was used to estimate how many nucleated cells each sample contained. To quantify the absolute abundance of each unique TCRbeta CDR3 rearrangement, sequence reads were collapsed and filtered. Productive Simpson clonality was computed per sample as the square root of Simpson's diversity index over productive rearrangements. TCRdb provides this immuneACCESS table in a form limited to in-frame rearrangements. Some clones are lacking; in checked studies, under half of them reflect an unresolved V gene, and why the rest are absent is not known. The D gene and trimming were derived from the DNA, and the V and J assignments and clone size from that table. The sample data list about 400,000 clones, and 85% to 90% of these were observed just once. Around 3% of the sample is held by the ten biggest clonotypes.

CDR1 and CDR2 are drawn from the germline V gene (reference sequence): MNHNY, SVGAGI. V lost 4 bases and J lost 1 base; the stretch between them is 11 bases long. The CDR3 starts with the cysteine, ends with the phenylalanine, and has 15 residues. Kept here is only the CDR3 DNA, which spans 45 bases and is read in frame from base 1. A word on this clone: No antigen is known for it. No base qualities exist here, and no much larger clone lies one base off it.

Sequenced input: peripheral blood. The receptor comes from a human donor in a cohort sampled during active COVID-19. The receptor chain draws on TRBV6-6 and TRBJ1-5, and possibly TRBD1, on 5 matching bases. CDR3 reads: CASSFLGVSNQPQHF. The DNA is TGTGCCAGCAGTTTTTTAGGGGTCAGCAATCAGCCCCAGCATTTT.